These 5 T cell receptor beta chains came from one sample sequenced in a study of T cells in Graves' hyperthyroidism and ophthalmopathy. RNA transcripts served as the template for amplifying TCR beta CDR3 regions. A first-round RT-PCR of the TCR CDR3 used the HTBI primer set. TCRdb passed the multiplex PCR reads through MiXCR, listing each CDR3 protein once. This table holds more than 550,000 distinct CDR3 sequences, 18% found once. The sample comprised blood. Every receptor here comes from a woman aged 50 to 60 with Graves' hyperthyroidism that later progressed to Graves' ophthalmopathy.

This clonotype was counted between two and nine times. The V call is TRBV6-1, the J call TRBJ2-7; D ambiguous. This CDR3 spans 11 amino acids. CDR1 is MNHNS, CDR2 SASEGT, per germline. The germline V and J ends were trimmed by 6 bases and 3 bases, with 6 bases remaining between them. This chain's CDR3 is CASRVDYEQYF. Written as DNA, the CDR3 is TGTGCCAGCAGGGTGGACTACGAGCAGTACTTC.

V usage is TRBV6-5 and J usage is TRBJ2-5; D gene ambiguous. This CDR3 contains 15 residues. The V end lost 2 bases, the J end lost 5 bases, and 15 bases lay between the germline ends. CDR1 is MNHEY, CDR2 SVGAGI, per germline. As DNA, the CDR3 is TGTGCCAGCAGTTACACCCTCGGCGCCCGGGAGACCCAGTACTTC. It translates to CASSYTLGARETQYF.

The chain employs TRBV19 and TRBJ1-5, with D possibly being TRBD1 (6 bases). V was shortened by 6 bases and J by 2 bases, with 14 bases between the two germline ends. Germline CDR1 is LNHDA and CDR2 is SQIVND (reference sequence). CDR3 size: 15 residues. This CDR3 reads CASRLHAGGNQPQHF. CDR3 DNA sequence: TGTGCCAGTAGGCTACATGCAGGGGGCAATCAGCCCCAGCATTTT.

V is TRBV12-5 and J is TRBJ2-5; possibly TRBD1 or TRBD2 for D (5 bases each). The CDR3 consists of 15 residues. Trimming pared 4 bases from V and 5 bases from J, leaving 17 bases between. The V gene's germline CDR1 is LGHNT and CDR2 FRNRAP. The CDR3 DNA reads TGTGCTAGTGGTTCACCCGGGACCCCATGGGAGACCCAGTACTTC. Amino acids: CASGSPGTPWETQYF.

This clonotype was recorded many times. The chain employs TRBV3-1 and TRBJ2-7; tentative D call: TRBD1 (5 bases). From germline, CDR1 is LGHDT and CDR2 YNNKEL (reference sequence). V lost 0 bases and J 4 bases, leaving 10 bases between the germline ends. The CDR3 totals 14 residues. This CDR3 is CASSQDGAGYEQYF. The CDR3 DNA reads TGTGCCAGCAGCCAAGATGGGGCAGGGTACGAGCAGTACTTC.